Listed below are T cell receptor beta chains from one sample, sequenced in a study of T cell clonotyping in hematopoietic cell transplantation. Profiling relied on immunoSEQ multiplex PCR, and the TCRdb table lists in-frame clones only, not all of them. Of 35,000 to 50,000 clones detected, nearly 97% appear once; the ten largest clones hold approximately 1%. The sequenced material came from peripheral blood mononuclear cells. All receptors come from a man aged 30 to 39 in good health. Some clones in this sample may be carry-over from other donors' samples. The CDR3 runs from the conserved cysteine through the conserved F or W. The order of the fields is D gene, J gene, V gene, clone size, CDR3 DNA, CDR3 protein. The D gene is left open where the match is weak. Clone size is not always given. Where it is, it says once, few, many or a class for expanded clones.

d_call: .; j_call: TRBJ2-5; v_call: TRBV5-6; clone_size: .; cdr3_nt: TGTGCCAGCAGCTTGACAGCGCGTGGGGTATTAGAGACCCAGTACTTC; cdr3_aa: CASSLTARGVLETQYF
d_call: .; j_call: TRBJ2-4; v_call: TRBV19; clone_size: .; cdr3_nt: TGTGCCAGTAGTACCGCCAGGGCCGCCAAAAACATTCAGTACTTC; cdr3_aa: CASSTARAAKNIQYF
d_call: .; j_call: TRBJ1-2; v_call: TRBV7-2; clone_size: once; cdr3_nt: TGTGCCAGCAGCTTAGAGGCCGGAGACTATGGCTACACCTTC; cdr3_aa: CASSLEAGDYGYTF
d_call: .; j_call: TRBJ2-4; v_call: TRBV5-5; clone_size: .; cdr3_nt: TGTGCCAGCAGCTTTGATACAAGGTTAGCCAAAAACATTCAGTACTTC; cdr3_aa: CASSFDTRLAKNIQYF
d_call: .; j_call: TRBJ2-7; v_call: TRBV7-2; clone_size: .; cdr3_nt: TGTGCCAGCAGCTTAGCAGGGCTACGCGAGCAGTACTTC; cdr3_aa: CASSLAGLREQYF
d_call: .; j_call: TRBJ2-3; v_call: TRBV11-3; clone_size: .; cdr3_nt: TGTGCCAGCAGCTTAGGTGGTAGTGGAGATACGCAGTATTTT; cdr3_aa: CASSLGGSGDTQYF
d_call: .; j_call: TRBJ2-5; v_call: TRBV7-8; clone_size: .; cdr3_nt: TGTGCCAGCAGCTGGCGACAGGGAGGAAACGAAGAGACCCAGTACTTC; cdr3_aa: CASSWRQGGNEETQYF
d_call: .; j_call: TRBJ2-1; v_call: TRBV6-1; clone_size: .; cdr3_nt: TGTGCCAGCAGTGAATCACAGGGTGGCTACAATGAGCAGTTCTTC; cdr3_aa: CASSESQGGYNEQFF
d_call: TRBD2; j_call: TRBJ2-5; v_call: TRBV5-6; clone_size: once; cdr3_nt: TGTGCCAGCAGCCCGAGTACCCTAGCGGGTCCTATCGAGACCCAGTACTTC; cdr3_aa: CASSPSTLAGPIETQYF
d_call: TRBD2; j_call: TRBJ2-3; v_call: TRBV5-1; clone_size: .; cdr3_nt: TGCGCCAGCAGCTCTACCGGGACTAGCGGCACAGATACGCAGTATTTT; cdr3_aa: CASSSTGTSGTDTQYF
d_call: .; j_call: TRBJ2-7; v_call: TRBV5-1; clone_size: .; cdr3_nt: TGCGCCAGCAGCTTGGTTTCAGGGAAAGGGTACGAGCAGTACTTC; cdr3_aa: CASSLVSGKGYEQYF
d_call: TRBD2; j_call: TRBJ2-7; v_call: TRBV7-2; clone_size: .; cdr3_nt: TGTGCCAGCAGCTTAGGAGCGGGAGGGCCGCAGGAGCAGTACTTC; cdr3_aa: CASSLGAGGPQEQYF
d_call: .; j_call: TRBJ2-3; v_call: TRBV10-1; clone_size: .; cdr3_nt: TGCGCCAGCAGTGAGTCGAGCGGTAACACAGATACGCAGTATTTT; cdr3_aa: CASSESSGNTDTQYF
d_call: .; j_call: TRBJ1-2; v_call: TRBV7-2; clone_size: once; cdr3_nt: TGTGCCAGCAGCCATCGGCAGGCTAACTATGGCTACACCTTC; cdr3_aa: CASSHRQANYGYTF
d_call: TRBD2; j_call: TRBJ2-1; v_call: TRBV7-6; clone_size: .; cdr3_nt: TGTGCCAGCAGCCAGACGGGGGGGCTAGATGAGCAGTTCTTC; cdr3_aa: CASSQTGGLDEQFF
d_call: .; j_call: TRBJ1-5; v_call: TRBV2; clone_size: .; cdr3_nt: TGTGCCAGCGCGGTCACAGTGGATAGCAATCAGCCCCAGCATTTT; cdr3_aa: CASAVTVDSNQPQHF
d_call: .; j_call: TRBJ2-3; v_call: TRBV19; clone_size: .; cdr3_nt: TGTGCCAGTAGTATAGGGGGACACACAGATACGCAGTATTTT; cdr3_aa: CASSIGGHTDTQYF
d_call: .; j_call: TRBJ2-7; v_call: TRBV5-6; clone_size: .; cdr3_nt: TGTGCCAGCAGCTTGGGAGGCTTTAGCTCCTACGAGCAGTACTTC; cdr3_aa: CASSLGGFSSYEQYF
d_call: .; j_call: TRBJ1-4; v_call: TRBV6-1; clone_size: .; cdr3_nt: TGTGCCGTAGGACAGTCGTATGAAAAACTGTTTTTT; cdr3_aa: CAVGQSYEKLFF
d_call: .; j_call: TRBJ1-2; v_call: TRBV14; clone_size: .; cdr3_nt: TGTGCCAGCAGCCAGGGGACAACCTATGGCTACACCTTC; cdr3_aa: CASSQGTTYGYTF
d_call: .; j_call: TRBJ2-2; v_call: TRBV28; clone_size: .; cdr3_nt: TGTGCCAGCAGTTTATTTTCCCGGGAGCTGTTTTTT; cdr3_aa: CASSLFSRELFF
d_call: TRBD1; j_call: TRBJ1-2; v_call: TRBV4-1; clone_size: .; cdr3_nt: TGCGCCAGTCGGCCCCCGGGACAGGGGAACGGCTACACCTTC; cdr3_aa: CASRPPGQGNGYTF
d_call: .; j_call: TRBJ1-1; v_call: TRBV4-2; clone_size: .; cdr3_nt: TGTGCCAGCAGCCAAGGGACACTTAAGGGGAACACTGAAGCTTTCTTT; cdr3_aa: CASSQGTLKGNTEAFF
d_call: .; j_call: TRBJ2-7; v_call: TRBV9; clone_size: .; cdr3_nt: TGTGCCAGCAGCGGGGGGGATCGGTCACAGATTGGCGAGCAGTACTTC; cdr3_aa: CASSGGDRSQIGEQYF
d_call: .; j_call: TRBJ1-5; v_call: TRBV6-1; clone_size: .; cdr3_nt: TGTGCCAGCAGTGACTATGGGAGTTATCAGCCCCAGCATTTT; cdr3_aa: CASSDYGSYQPQHF
d_call: .; j_call: TRBJ2-2; v_call: TRBV21-1; clone_size: .; cdr3_nt: TGTGCCAGCAGCCCCGGTCCGGGCACCGGGGAGCTGTTTTTT; cdr3_aa: CASSPGPGTGELFF
d_call: TRBD1; j_call: TRBJ1-2; v_call: TRBV9; clone_size: .; cdr3_nt: TGTGCCAGTTCGGATGAGGGACAGGGAAACTATGGCTACACCTTC; cdr3_aa: CASSDEGQGNYGYTF
d_call: TRBD2; j_call: TRBJ2-3; v_call: TRBV5-4; clone_size: .; cdr3_nt: TGTGCCAGCAGCTTGGGGGGACTAGCGGGGGTCGGCACAGATACGCAGTATTTT; cdr3_aa: CASSLGGLAGVGTDTQYF
d_call: TRBD1; j_call: TRBJ2-1; v_call: TRBV4-1; clone_size: .; cdr3_nt: TGCGCCAGCAGCCAAGAAGGGGGACAGGGGGCAAGAGAGCAGTTCTTC; cdr3_aa: CASSQEGGQGAREQFF
d_call: .; j_call: TRBJ2-7; v_call: TRBV18; clone_size: .; cdr3_nt: TGTGCCAGCTCAAAGGGGGGGACCATCTCCTACGAGCAGTACTTC; cdr3_aa: CASSKGGTISYEQYF
d_call: TRBD1; j_call: TRBJ1-2; v_call: TRBV12-5; clone_size: .; cdr3_nt: TGTGCTAGTGGTCCGGACAGGGGGCGTCCCTATGGCTACACCTTC; cdr3_aa: CASGPDRGRPYGYTF
d_call: TRBD1; j_call: TRBJ2-7; v_call: TRBV27; clone_size: .; cdr3_nt: TGTGCCAGCACTGCACCCGGGACAGGGGTACTGCGGCAGTACTTC; cdr3_aa: CASTAPGTGVLRQYF
d_call: .; j_call: TRBJ1-2; v_call: TRBV11-2; clone_size: .; cdr3_nt: TGTGCCAGCAGCTTAGACAGTCCACACTATGGCTACACCTTC; cdr3_aa: CASSLDSPHYGYTF
d_call: TRBD1; j_call: TRBJ1-2; v_call: TRBV18; clone_size: .; cdr3_nt: TGTGCCAGCTCACCAGCGGGGGACAGTTCACCGCAGGGCTACACCTTC; cdr3_aa: CASSPAGDSSPQGYTF
d_call: .; j_call: TRBJ1-4; v_call: TRBV5-4; clone_size: .; cdr3_nt: TGTGCCAGCAGCCCTATTGACGGTGCAACTAATGAAAAACTGTTTTTT; cdr3_aa: CASSPIDGATNEKLFF
d_call: TRBD2; j_call: TRBJ2-7; v_call: TRBV5-4; clone_size: .; cdr3_nt: TGTGCCAGCAGCCCGGACCCAAGCGGGAGAATTGAAGAGCAGTACTTC; cdr3_aa: CASSPDPSGRIEEQYF
d_call: .; j_call: TRBJ1-1; v_call: TRBV5-4; clone_size: .; cdr3_nt: TGTGCCAGCAGCATTGGACAGTTGAACACTGAAGCTTTCTTT; cdr3_aa: CASSIGQLNTEAFF
d_call: .; j_call: TRBJ1-4; v_call: TRBV29-1; clone_size: .; cdr3_nt: TGCAGCGTAAGACGCGGACAGAATGAAAAACTGTTTTTT; cdr3_aa: CSVRRGQNEKLFF
d_call: TRBD1; j_call: TRBJ1-2; v_call: TRBV19; clone_size: .; cdr3_nt: TGTGCCAGTAGTATTGACAGGGACTATGGCTACACCTTC; cdr3_aa: CASSIDRDYGYTF
d_call: TRBD1; j_call: TRBJ1-5; v_call: TRBV19; clone_size: once; cdr3_nt: TGTGCCAGTAGTCTGCTACAGGGGGAAACTAGCAATCAGCCCCAGCATTTT; cdr3_aa: CASSLLQGETSNQPQHF
d_call: .; j_call: TRBJ1-4; v_call: TRBV5-1; clone_size: .; cdr3_nt: TGCGCCAGCAGCTTGGTGAGGAACGAAGTTGAAAAACTGTTTTTT; cdr3_aa: CASSLVRNEVEKLFF
d_call: .; j_call: TRBJ2-2; v_call: TRBV19; clone_size: .; cdr3_nt: TGTGCCAGTAGAAAAACAGGGACCGGGGAGCTGTTTTTT; cdr3_aa: CASRKTGTGELFF
d_call: .; j_call: TRBJ1-2; v_call: TRBV11-3; clone_size: .; cdr3_nt: TGTGCCAGCAGCTTAAGGCCGGACAGTTTCTATGGCTACACCTTC; cdr3_aa: CASSLRPDSFYGYTF
d_call: TRBD2; j_call: TRBJ2-5; v_call: TRBV7-9; clone_size: .; cdr3_nt: TGTGCCAGCAGCTTAAGCCTACCGCGTCGCGGGAGCGGGAGGGAGACCCAGTACTTC; cdr3_aa: CASSLSLPRRGSGRETQYF
d_call: .; j_call: TRBJ1-1; v_call: TRBV6-6; clone_size: .; cdr3_nt: TGTGCCAGCAACCTCCAAGGGGGCACTGAAGCTTTCTTT; cdr3_aa: CASNLQGGTEAFF
d_call: TRBD1; j_call: TRBJ2-7; v_call: TRBV5-1; clone_size: .; cdr3_nt: TGCGCCAGCAGCAAGGGACAGGGGGCGGTGTACGAGCAGTACTTC; cdr3_aa: CASSKGQGAVYEQYF
d_call: TRBD2; j_call: TRBJ2-1; v_call: TRBV19; clone_size: .; cdr3_nt: TGTGCCAGTAGAGCCGCGGGGGGGCTCGAGGAGCAGTTCTTC; cdr3_aa: CASRAAGGLEEQFF
d_call: TRBD1; j_call: TRBJ1-2; v_call: TRBV7-2; clone_size: .; cdr3_nt: TGTGCCAGCAGCTTAGTTCCCGAAGGGGGCATTGGCTACACCTTC; cdr3_aa: CASSLVPEGGIGYTF
d_call: .; j_call: TRBJ1-5; v_call: TRBV4-3; clone_size: .; cdr3_nt: TGCGCCAGCAGCCAAGTAATGGGGGACGGGCCCAGTCAGCCCCAGCATTTT; cdr3_aa: CASSQVMGDGPSQPQHF
d_call: TRBD2; j_call: TRBJ2-2; v_call: TRBV27; clone_size: .; cdr3_nt: TGTGCCAGCAGCCGAGCAGACCCGGGACTAGCCGGGACCGGGGAGCTGTTTTTT; cdr3_aa: CASSRADPGLAGTGELFF
d_call: .; j_call: TRBJ1-1; v_call: TRBV7-9; clone_size: .; cdr3_nt: TGTGCCAGCAGCCCCAAGGGGCAGGTGGGGACTGAAGCTTTCTTT; cdr3_aa: CASSPKGQVGTEAFF
d_call: TRBD2; j_call: TRBJ2-1; v_call: TRBV7-8; clone_size: .; cdr3_nt: TGTGCCAGCAGGAGGACTAGCGGTAGCTCCTACAATGAGCAGTTCTTC; cdr3_aa: CASRRTSGSSYNEQFF
d_call: TRBD1; j_call: TRBJ1-2; v_call: TRBV5-1; clone_size: .; cdr3_nt: TGCGCCAGCAGCGTGACAGGGGCCGATTCCTATGGCTACACCTTC; cdr3_aa: CASSVTGADSYGYTF
d_call: .; j_call: TRBJ2-7; v_call: TRBV2; clone_size: .; cdr3_nt: TGTGCCAGCAGTGAAGGTTTAGGTGGGCTAAGAGCCGAGCAGTACTTC; cdr3_aa: CASSEGLGGLRAEQYF